This TCR beta chain came from a study of cytomegalovirus exposure and HLA in healthy donors. Of note for this clone: As yet, its antigen is unknown.

Primers included in the PCR were 60 Vbeta and 13 Jbeta primers. Only in-frame clones appear in the TCRdb table, and some are missing; sequencing was by immunoSEQ multiplex PCR. This sample carries about 240,000 clones, around 81% of them seen once, and the ten largest clones take 8%. General study points: The authors reported that TCR beta sequences could predict HLA-A and HLA-B alleles. These predictions were accurate for most subjects in the first cohort. Presence/absence analyses supposed approximately even sequencing depth among donors. One variant, a missense change in DCLRE1C, was linked in a later analysis to TCR beta V- and J-gene trimming.

The CDR3 covers 15 residues. The germline V gene has CDR1 MGHDK and CDR2 SYGVNS. Input material: PBMCs. The receptor was derived from a woman aged 55-70 years in good health and CMV-seropositive. V usage is TRBV25-1 and J usage is TRBJ2-5, with TRBD2 matching 10 bases. The end of the DNA aligns better with TRBJ2-7, so the J call may be wrong. CDR3 nucleotides: TGTGCCAGCAGTGCTAGCGGGAGTCCCTTTTTCGAGCAGTACTTC. This sequence encodes CASSASGSPFFEQYF.